Listed here are 23 T cell receptor beta chains from one sample, sequenced in a study of blood T cell repertoires in COVID-19. TCRdb keeps only in-frame clones here, not all; method: immunoSEQ multiplex PCR. In the table there are 40,000 to 50,000 clones, approximately 80% of which are singletons. Sequenced input: peripheral blood. Receptor source: a woman older than 75 with acute or convalescent COVID-19.

The J gene is TRBJ2-2, the V gene TRBV2, with a weak D call TRBD1 (6 bases). Trimming took off 6 bases at V and 6 bases at J, with 14 bases between the two ends. Germline V gives CDR1 SNHLY, CDR2 FYNNEI. CDR3 length equals 14 residues. CDR3: CASRTGIGAGELFF. Written as DNA, the CDR3 is TGTGCCAGCAGAACAGGGATTGGAGCCGGGGAGCTGTTTTTT.

The chain couples TRBV6-5 to TRBJ1-1; 11 positions agree with TRBD1. In germline, CDR1 is MNHEY, CDR2 SVGAGI. This CDR3 has 15 residues. V lost 9 bases to trimming and J lost 1 base; unmatched junction nucleotides: 7. The CDR3 DNA sequence: TGTGCCAGTCGGACAGGGGGCTTGAGGAACACTGAAGCTTTCTTT. It translates to CASRTGGLRNTEAFF.

The V and J genes are TRBV2 and TRBJ1-4, with 8 bases fitting TRBD1. J gave up 10 bases and V 1 base, and 11 bases lay outside the gene matches. Per the germline V gene, CDR1 is SNHLY and CDR2 is FYNNEI. The CDR3 is 16 amino acids. CDR3 nucleotides: TGTGCCAGCAGTGAAGAAAGGGGGGCACAGGGGGGAAAACTGTTTTTT. Translated: CASSEERGAQGGKLFF. Variable domain in full (rest from reference TRBV2 and TRBJ1-4): EPEVTQTPSHQVTQMGQEVILRCVPISNHLYFYWYRQILGQKVEFLVSFYNNEISEKSEIFDDQFSVERPDGSNFTLKIRSTKLEDSAMYFCASSEERGAQGGKLFFGSGTQLSVL.

The chain links TRBV5-1 to TRBJ1-2, with D maybe TRBD1 (6 bases). The CDR3 length is 15 residues. Trimming took off 4 bases at V and 3 bases at J, with 16 bases between the two ends. CDR1 SGHRS and CDR2 YFSETQ come from the germline V gene. CDR3 in amino acids: CASSTNRVQDYGYTF. In DNA, the CDR3 is TGCGCCAGCAGCACCAACAGGGTGCAGGACTATGGCTACACCTTC.

J is TRBJ1-3 and V is TRBV7-2, with D uncertain. Germline V lookup: CDR1 SGHTA, CDR2 FQGNSA. V gave up 6 bases and J gave up 4 bases, with 22 bases separating them. The CDR3 is made up of 17 amino acids. DNA of the CDR3: TGTGCCAGCAGTTCAACCGGGAACCCCCGGGGAGGAAACACCATATATTTT. Translated: CASSSTGNPRGGNTIYF.

V is TRBV19 and J is TRBJ2-7; tentatively, D is TRBD1 (5 bases). The germline V gene has CDR1 LNHDA and CDR2 SQIVND (reference sequence). CDR3 size: 13 residues. The ends were cut back, 1 base at V and 5 bases at J, with 9 bases in the middle. In DNA form, the CDR3 reads TGTGCCAGTAGTATAGGACAGAACAACGAGCAGTACTTC. Translating it yields CASSIGQNNEQYF.

The chain couples TRBV5-1 to TRBJ2-6; 7 bases fit TRBD1. V was pared by 2 bases and J by 0 bases, with 8 bases of the junction left unmatched. Germline-derived CDR1 and CDR2 are SGHRS and YFSETQ. The CDR3 spans 18 residues. The CDR3 is CASSLTTGSPSGANVLTF. CDR3 nucleotide sequence: TGCGCCAGCAGCTTAACGACAGGGAGCCCCTCTGGGGCCAACGTCCTGACTTTC.

This rearrangement joins TRBV2 to TRBJ1-5; 12 bases map to TRBD1. Germline values: CDR1 SNHLY, CDR2 FYNNEI. The CDR3 spans 15 residues. Losses at the gene ends were 6 bases for V and 8 bases for J; bases not matched to a gene: 8. This CDR3 reads CASRRDRGRLEPQHF. The CDR3 DNA reads as TGTGCCAGCAGGAGGGACAGGGGGCGGTTAGAGCCCCAGCATTTT.

This clone was detected only a few times. The chain combines TRBV19 with TRBJ1-5; TRBD1 agrees at 7 bases. V gave up 8 bases and J gave up 7 bases; unmatched junction bases: 17. This CDR3 region has 16 residues. Per germline, CDR1 LNHDA and CDR2 SQIVND (reference sequence). The DNA for the CDR3 is TGTGCCAGTTCACTTTGGGGAGACAGGGTGAGACAGCCCCAGCATTTT. It encodes CASSLWGDRVRQPQHF.

V is TRBV4-2 and J is TRBJ1-3; D is ambiguous. This CDR3 has 16 residues. Looked up from germline, CDR1 is LGHNA and CDR2 is YNFKEQ. Trimming took 0 bases from V and 0 from J, leaving 9 bases between them. The chain's CDR3 is CASSQEVQVSGNTIYF. For the CDR3, the DNA is TGTGCCAGCAGCCAAGAGGTTCAGGTCTCTGGAAACACCATATATTTT.

The rearrangement joins TRBV29-1 to TRBJ1-5; no firm D call. CDR1 SQVTM and CDR2 ANQGSEA come from the germline V gene. Trimming pared 6 bases from V and 3 bases from J, leaving 9 bases between. The CDR3 length is 12 residues. CDR3 nucleotide sequence: TGCAGCGTAACTACCAACAATCAGCCCCAGCATTTT. Protein product: CSVTTNNQPQHF.

CDR3: CASSQGSITEKLFF. DNA of the CDR3: TGTGCCAGCAGCCAAGGAAGCATTACCGAAAAACTGTTTTTT. The gene calls are TRBV3-1 (or the pseudogene TRBV3-2) and TRBJ1-4, with D hard to call. Germline V gene sequence: CDR1 LGHDT, CDR2 YNNKEL (reference sequence). V lost 1 base to trimming and J lost 8 bases, with 11 bases between them. This CDR3 is built from 14 residues.

The rearrangement uses TRBV6-1 and TRBJ2-1; D is undetermined. Deletions cut 3 bases from V and 7 bases from J, with 4 bases between. CDR1 is MNHNS and CDR2 is SASEGT in the germline V gene. CDR3 length: 11 amino acids. The CDR3 reads CASSDRNEQFF. DNA of the CDR3: TGTGCCAGCAGTGACAGAAATGAGCAGTTCTTC.

CDR3 protein: CASSTDREPGNTIYF. In DNA, the CDR3 is TGTGCCAGTAGTACCGACAGGGAGCCCGGAAACACCATATATTTT. J is TRBJ1-3 and V is TRBV19; 7 positions agree with TRBD1. Unmatched junction bases numbered 7, after V lost 4 bases and J lost 4 bases. The CDR3 loop spans 15 amino acids. Germline V gene data show CDR1 as LNHDA and CDR2 as SQIVND (reference sequence).

The rearrangement links TRBV6-2 or TRBV6-3 to TRBJ2-1; TRBD2 is a possible D gene (6 bases). The CDR3 spans 15 residues. The germline V gene encodes CDR1 MNHEY and CDR2 SVGEGT. Trimming took 0 bases from V and 4 from J, leaving 10 bases between them. This chain's CDR3 is CASSYSGGGYNEQFF. In DNA form, the CDR3 reads TGTGCCAGCAGTTACTCGGGGGGTGGTTACAATGAGCAGTTCTTC.

V usage is TRBV3-1 (or the pseudogene TRBV3-2) and J usage is TRBJ2-3; tentative D call: TRBD1 (6 bases). Germline V gene sequence: CDR1 LGHDT, CDR2 YNNKEL (reference sequence). This CDR3 has 12 amino acids. V dropped 5 bases and J dropped 8 bases, with 11 bases sitting between them. CDR3 nucleotide sequence: TGTGCCAGCAGCGAGGGGGTGGGTACGCAGTATTTT. This encodes CASSEGVGTQYF.

CDR3 sequence reads: CASSEANPTEQPQHF. CDR3 bases: TGTGCCAGCAGTGAAGCGAACCCTACAGAGCAGCCCCAGCATTTT. The chain carries TRBV6-1 and TRBJ1-5; D is undetermined. The germline V and J ends were trimmed by 0 bases and 7 bases, with 13 bases remaining between them. CDR1 is MNHNS, CDR2 SASEGT, per germline. The CDR3 covers 15 residues.

CDR3 amino acids: CASSKRSGTGGRDSNTEAFF. As DNA, the CDR3 is TGTGCCAGCAGCAAAAGGTCCGGGACAGGGGGCAGAGACTCGAACACTGAAGCTTTCTTT. This sequence joins TRBV21-1 and TRBJ1-1; the table's D call of TRBD1 was not tested on the DNA. TRBV21-1 represents a pseudogene. The CDR3 contains 20 residues.

This rearrangement joins TRBV4-1 to TRBJ1-4; D is uncertain. This CDR3 has 15 residues. V gave up 0 bases and J gave up 8 bases, with 13 bases separating them. Germline CDR1 MGHRA, CDR2 YSYEKL. CDR3 loop: CASSQEGRSGEKLFF. DNA for the CDR3: TGCGCCAGCAGCCAAGAGGGGAGGTCCGGGGAAAAACTGTTTTTT.

This sequence joins TRBV24-1 and TRBJ1-2; 12 bases agree with TRBD1. Losses at the gene ends were 1 base for V and 8 bases for J; bases not matched to a gene: 10. The CDR3 is made up of 17 amino acids. CDR1 is KGHDR, CDR2 SFDVKD, per germline. CDR3 sequence reads: CATSDLGDRGRGGGYTF. The CDR3 DNA sequence: TGTGCCACCAGTGATTTAGGGGACAGGGGGCGCGGAGGCGGCTACACCTTC.

The chain links TRBV29-1 to TRBJ2-7, with D perhaps TRBD2 (5 bases). The CDR3 runs to 12 residues. CDR1 and CDR2 (germline): SQVTM, ANQGSEA. The ends were cut back, 7 bases at V and 3 bases at J, with 13 bases in the middle. The CDR3, as DNA: TGCAGCGGGCAGGACTCCGGCTACGAGCAGTACTTC. Protein: CSGQDSGYEQYF.

J is TRBJ2-3 and V is TRBV9, with TRBD2 identical over 10 bases. The CDR3 sequence is 15 residues long. Germline V gene sequence: CDR1 SGDLS, CDR2 YYNGEE. The V gene end was trimmed by 3 bases and the J gene end by 2 bases; junction bases not matched to a gene: 3. The CDR3 reads CASSASGGDTDTQYF. The CDR3 nucleotides are TGTGCCAGCAGCGCAAGCGGGGGGGACACAGATACGCAGTATTTT.

To note about this clone: The junction shows a germline mismatch at one end, possibly a read error. This chain joins TRBV5-1 and TRBJ2-1; TRBD2 matches 8 bases. The CDR3 is 14 residues long. Germline CDR1 and CDR2: SGHRS and YFSETQ. CDR3 bases: TGCGCCACCAGCCCCGATGGCGGGGGGAATGAGCAGTTCTTC. It translates to CATSPDGGGNEQFF.